This is a list of T cell receptor beta chains from one sample in a study of circulating and synovial CD4+ cells in juvenile arthritis. The table came from immunoSEQ multiplex PCR; TCRdb's copy has only in-frame clones and leaves some out. The sample lists about 39,000 clones, around 95% occurring once. The specimen was CD4+ T cells from blood. The receptors here all came from a human donor with juvenile idiopathic arthritis. CDR3s include the opening cysteine and the closing phenylalanine or tryptophan. Fields, in order: V gene, D gene, J gene, clone size, CDR3 protein, CDR3 DNA. A D gene is named only where the DNA matches it firmly. Part of the rows lack a size; the others show once, few, many or a class for expanded clones.

>TRBV5-6|.|TRBJ2-6|.
CASSLMAGKLSGANVLTF
TGTGCCAGCAGCTTGATGGCAGGGAAGCTCTCTGGGGCCAACGTCCTGACTTTC
>TRBV9|TRBD1|TRBJ2-1|once
CASSVAHRGSSYNEQFF
TGTGCCAGCAGCGTAGCTCACAGGGGGAGCTCCTACAATGAGCAGTTCTTC
>TRBV7-9|.|TRBJ1-4|once
CASSPGAGKGEKLFF
TGTGCCAGCAGCCCAGGCGCGGGGAAGGGTGAAAAACTGTTTTTT
>TRBV19|.|TRBJ1-3|few
CASSIRDMGNTIYF
TGTGCCAGTAGTATTCGGGACATGGGAAACACCATATATTTT
>TRBV19|.|TRBJ2-5|few
CASSIEGYAQETQYF
TGTGCCAGTAGTATCGAGGGATATGCTCAAGAGACCCAGTACTTC
>TRBV5-4|TRBD2|TRBJ2-7|.
CASSTSRSGGRSYEQYF
TGTGCCAGCAGCACCTCGAGGAGCGGGGGTAGGTCCTACGAGCAGTACTTC
>TRBV4-1|.|TRBJ1-6|.
CASKLLGAVNSPLHF
TGCGCCAGCAAATTGCTGGGGGCCGTAAATTCCCCCCTCCACTTT
>TRBV5-6|TRBD2|TRBJ2-1|.
CASSFLAGGLYNEQFF
TGTGCCAGCAGCTTCCTAGCGGGGGGGCTGTACAATGAGCAGTTCTTC
>TRBV7-9|TRBD1|TRBJ2-7|.
CASSLAGQGAQAKNF
TGTGCCAGCAGCTTAGCGGGACAGGGGGCGCAGGCTAAGAACTTC
>TRBV11-2|.|TRBJ2-2|.
CATGVPGELFF
TGTGCCACCGGGGTCCCCGGGGAGCTGTTTTTT
>TRBV10-3|.|TRBJ1-1|.
CAISDSRATNTEAFF
TGTGCCATCAGTGACTCCAGGGCTACGAACACTGAAGCTTTCTTT
>TRBV27|.|TRBJ1-1|.
CASSLLGGVETEAFF
TGTGCCAGCAGTTTATTGGGGGGAGTGGAGACTGAAGCTTTCTTT
>TRBV18|.|TRBJ1-1|.
CASSPQRASMNTEAFF
TGTGCCAGCTCACCACAGCGGGCATCCATGAACACTGAAGCTTTCTTT
>TRBV9|TRBD1|TRBJ1-2|once
CASSDRGLNYGYTF
TGTGCCAGCAGCGACAGGGGGCTTAACTATGGCTACACCTTC
>TRBV9|.|TRBJ2-2|.
CASRMTGIDTGELFF
TGTGCCAGTCGGATGACAGGAATCGACACCGGGGAGCTGTTTTTT
>TRBV12-5|.|TRBJ1-2|.
CASGLRGKVELLGYGYTF
TGTGCTAGTGGTTTGCGGGGGAAGGTGGAGCTATTGGGCTATGGCTACACCTTC
>TRBV7-9|.|TRBJ1-5|once
CASSLSSNQPQHF
TGTGCCAGCAGCTTATCCTCCAATCAGCCCCAGCATTTT
>TRBV7-6|TRBD2|TRBJ2-7|.
CASSGRRTSGSYEQYF
TGTGCCAGCAGCGGCCGTAGGACTAGCGGTTCCTACGAGCAGTACTTC
>TRBV7-2|.|TRBJ1-3|once
CASSLSPSGNTIYF
TGTGCCAGCAGCCTCTCCCCCAGTGGAAACACCATATATTTT
>TRBV10-3|.|TRBJ2-3|.
CATKQGEGTDTQYF
TGTGCCACCAAACAGGGGGAGGGTACAGATACGCAGTATTTT
>TRBV7-9|.|TRBJ1-1|.
CASSRPTGRTEAFF
TGTGCCAGCAGTAGACCTACAGGGCGGACTGAAGCTTTCTTT
>TRBV6-6|.|TRBJ1-3|.
CASSGTLPSGNTIYF
TGTGCCAGCAGCGGGACACTACCCTCTGGAAACACCATATATTTT
>TRBV5-1|TRBD1|TRBJ1-2|.
CASSPGQVTLNYGYTF
TGCGCCAGCAGCCCGGGACAGGTTACCCTCAACTATGGCTACACCTTC
>TRBV4-1|.|TRBJ1-1|.
CASSQISTVNTEAFF
TGCGCCAGCAGCCAGATTTCCACGGTGAACACTGAAGCTTTCTTT
>TRBV6-6|.|TRBJ1-4|.
CASSPRNEKLFF
TGTGCCAGCAGTCCTAGGAATGAAAAACTGTTTTTT
>TRBV7-3|TRBD2|TRBJ2-3|.
CASSSSGGAGTQYF
TGTGCCAGCAGCTCTAGCGGGGGGGCGGGGACGCAGTATTTT
>TRBV6-5|TRBD1|TRBJ2-3|.
CASRPGQHSDTQYF
TGTGCCAGCAGACCGGGACAGCATTCAGATACGCAGTATTTT
>TRBV7-3|TRBD2|TRBJ2-3|.
CASSLQAGGGTDTQYF
TGTGCCAGCAGCCTCCAAGCGGGGGGTGGAACAGATACGCAGTATTTT
>TRBV11-1|TRBD1|TRBJ1-1|.
CASSHPAGQGDDTEAFF
TGTGCCAGCAGCCATCCCGCGGGACAGGGGGATGACACTGAAGCTTTCTTT
>TRBV11-2|.|TRBJ1-3|.
CASSLAGNSGNTIYF
TGTGCCAGCAGCTTAGCAGGGAACTCTGGAAACACCATATATTTT
>TRBV30|.|TRBJ1-5|.
CAWSIGGQPQHF
TGTGCCTGGAGTATAGGGGGACAGCCCCAGCATTTT
>TRBV7-3|.|TRBJ1-2|.
CASSLSNREANYGYTF
TGTGCCAGCAGCTTATCAAACAGGGAAGCTAACTATGGCTACACCTTC
>TRBV6-7|.|TRBJ1-2|.
CASSFRLDYGYTF
TGTGCCAGCAGTTTCAGGTTGGACTATGGCTACACCTTC
>TRBV5-5|.|TRBJ1-1|.
CASSLEGGRYTEAFF
TGTGCCAGCAGCTTGGAGGGGGGGAGGTACACTGAAGCTTTCTTT
>TRBV18|TRBD2|TRBJ2-2|.
CASSPGRPANTGELFF
TGTGCCAGCTCTCCCGGGAGGCCCGCGAACACCGGGGAGCTGTTTTTT
>TRBV7-2|.|TRBJ2-5|.
CASSLGGSETQYF
TGTGCCAGCAGCTTAGGGGGCTCAGAGACCCAGTACTTC